These 20 T cell receptor beta chains were sequenced from one sample in a study of blood T cell repertoires in COVID-19. The table came from immunoSEQ multiplex PCR; TCRdb's copy has only in-frame clones and leaves some out. The sample contains under 350,000 clones, 70% to 90% of which appear only once. The sequenced sample consisted of peripheral blood. The source is a human donor in a cohort sampled during active COVID-19.

The chain links TRBV5-4 to TRBJ2-3; 7 positions match TRBD1. The J segment lost 6 bases and the V segment lost 4 bases, leaving 8 bases of the junction unmatched. The CDR3 contains 14 residues. In germline, CDR1 is SGHNT, CDR2 YYREEE (reference sequence). CDR3 in amino acids: CASSTGQSGDTQYF. CDR3 nucleotide sequence: TGTGCCAGCAGCACGGGACAGTCCGGGGATACGCAGTATTTT.

The J gene is TRBJ2-1, the V gene TRBV19, with 10 nucleotides matching TRBD2. This CDR3 region has 16 residues. Germline-derived CDR1 and CDR2 are LNHDA and SQIVND (reference sequence). V was clipped by 5 bases and J by 7 bases; unmatched bases: 11. CDR3 nucleotide sequence: TGTGCCAGTAGTCCCTTCCTAGCGGGGGTCCGAAATGAGCAGTTCTTC. The encoded protein is CASSPFLAGVRNEQFF. The full variable domain, with the rest looked up from reference TRBV19 and TRBJ2-1, is DGGITQSPKYLFRKEGQNVTLSCEQNLNHDAMYWYRQDPGQGLRLIYYSQIVNDFQKGDIAEGYSVSREKKESFPLTVTSAQKNPTAFYLCASSPFLAGVRNEQFFGPGTRLTVL.

This clone showed up just a few times. The chain recombines TRBV18 with TRBJ2-3; 7 positions match TRBD1. The length of the CDR3 is 13 residues. Germline V gene data show CDR1 as KGHSH and CDR2 as LQKENI. Losses at the gene ends were 6 bases for V and 14 bases for J; bases not matched to a gene: 14. CDR3 coding DNA: TGTGCCAGCTCCCGGGACAGCTTAGACCCGGGGTATTTT. This gives the protein CASSRDSLDPGYF.

This chain uses TRBV5-1 with TRBJ1-3; no reliable D call. V lost 4 bases to trimming and J lost 0 bases, with 11 bases between them. Germline V gene sequence: CDR1 SGHRS, CDR2 YFSETQ. CDR3 size: 15 residues. Here the CDR3 reads CASSGGGVSGNTIYF. DNA for the CDR3: TGCGCCAGCAGCGGCGGAGGAGTCTCTGGAAACACCATATATTTT.

A few counts support this clone. V gene TRBV25-1 combines with J gene TRBJ1-4; D possibly corresponds to TRBD1 (6 bases). V was cut by 1 base and J by 7 bases, with 19 bases left in between. CDR3 length: 17 residues. Germline values: CDR1 MGHDK, CDR2 SYGVNS. The CDR3 reads CASSESKFGGQGEKLFF. The CDR3 bases are TGTGCCAGCAGTGAATCCAAATTTGGGGGACAAGGTGAAAAACTGTTTTTT.

The chain has TRBV25-1 and TRBJ1-6, with TRBD1 identical over 9 bases. Germline V gene data show CDR1 as MGHDK and CDR2 as SYGVNS. The CDR3 is 17 amino acids. Trimming took 5 bases from V and 8 from J; bases not matched to a gene: 13. Written as DNA, the CDR3 is TGTGCCAGCAGTCCCCAAGGGACAGGGATAAGGGATTCACCCCTCCACTTT. Translation: CASSPQGTGIRDSPLHF.

The rearrangement joins TRBV3-1 (or the pseudogene TRBV3-2) to TRBJ1-4; no clear D gene. Trimming cost V 1 base and J 0 bases, with 6 bases left between them. Germline CDR1 LGHDT, CDR2 YNNKEL (reference sequence). This CDR3 is built from 15 residues. CDR3 in DNA: TGTGCCAGCAGCCAAGTACTGTCAACTAATGAAAAACTGTTTTTT. It encodes CASSQVLSTNEKLFF.

This chain joins TRBV7-3 and TRBJ2-3; 8 bases line up with TRBD1. The CDR3 contains 14 residues. From germline, CDR1 is SGHTA and CDR2 FQGTGA. J was trimmed by 1 base and V by 7 bases; bases with no gene match: 4. CDR3 loop: CASNQGAGTDTQYF. The CDR3 nucleotides read TGTGCCAGCAACCAGGGGGCCGGCACAGATACGCAGTATTTT.

The V call is TRBV5-1, the J call TRBJ1-2; D unresolved. The V gene's germline CDR1 is SGHRS and CDR2 YFSETQ. Trimming removed 8 bases at V and 1 base at J, with 6 bases between. CDR3 length: 11 amino acids. The CDR3 is CARAVNYGYTF. In nucleotides, the CDR3 is TGCGCCAGGGCAGTTAACTATGGCTACACCTTC.

The chain is built from TRBV6-5 and TRBJ1-2; 12 bases line up with TRBD1. Germline V gene sequence: CDR1 MNHEY, CDR2 SVGAGI. The CDR3 contains 15 residues. Germline trimming cut 6 bases from V and 9 bases from J; bases unmatched to any gene: 11. CDR3 DNA: TGTGCCAGCAGCTCCCAGGGACAGGGGGCCGCTAGCTACACCTTC. It codes for CASSSQGQGAASYTF.

The DNA of the CDR3 is TGCGCCAGCAGTAGAGTCGACGGCGGGGGGGCTTCTCGAAGGACCCAGTACTTC. Its translation is CASSRVDGGGASRRTQYF. The chain couples TRBV5-1 to TRBJ2-5; 9 nucleotides agree with TRBD2. The germline V gene has CDR1 SGHRS and CDR2 YFSETQ. V lost 5 bases and J lost 7; bases outside the gene matches: 21. The CDR3 runs 18 residues.

This clone came up once. V gene TRBV23-1 combines with J gene TRBJ1-1, with 8 nucleotides matching TRBD1. TRBV23-1 is an ORF for which the function is uncertain. CDR3 length: 16 residues. J gave up 7 bases and V 7 bases, and 17 bases lay outside the gene matches. The CDR3 DNA sequence: TGCGCCAGCATCCTTACAGGGGGGAGGTGGCAGGGTGAAGCTTTCTTT. It codes for CASILTGGRWQGEAFF.

J is TRBJ1-1 and V is TRBV12-5; TRBD1 agrees at 7 bases. Germline CDR1 LGHNT, CDR2 FRNRAP. V was pared by 4 bases and J by 5 bases, with 1 base of the junction left unmatched. The CDR3 is 12 residues long. Here the CDR3 reads CASGWDSTEAFF. CDR3 DNA: TGTGCTAGTGGTTGGGACAGTACTGAAGCTTTCTTT.

This clone came up once. The rearrangement uses TRBV20-1 and TRBJ2-7; 9 bases are a match to TRBD1. The CDR3 runs to 14 residues. J gave up 7 bases and V 3 bases, and 10 bases lay outside the gene matches. Germline lookup yields CDR1 DFQATT and CDR2 SNEGSKA (reference sequence). The CDR3 reads CSASTDRGGGEQYF. The CDR3 bases are TGCAGTGCTAGTACGGACAGGGGAGGTGGAGAGCAGTACTTC.

This chain connects TRBV27 to TRBJ2-1, with D uncertain. V shed 2 bases and J shed 7 bases, with 9 bases lying between them. The germline CDR1 and CDR2 sequences are MNHEY and SMNVEV (reference sequence). This CDR3 has 13 residues. The CDR3 loop reads CASSLERANEQFF. CDR3 nucleotide sequence: TGTGCCAGCAGTTTAGAGCGTGCAAATGAGCAGTTCTTC.

The CDR3 loop reads CSVNRGPETQYF. DNA of the CDR3: TGCAGCGTCAACAGGGGACCGGAGACCCAGTACTTC. The V call is TRBV29-1, the J call TRBJ2-5, with 7 bases fitting TRBD1. The CDR3 has 12 amino acids. Germline lookup yields CDR1 SQVTM and CDR2 ANQGSEA. Unmatched junction bases numbered 6, after V lost 6 bases and J lost 5 bases.

The DNA of the CDR3 is TGTGCCAGCATCCGGGTGCAAGCGGCGGAGAACACTGAAGCTTTCTTT. Amino acids: CASIRVQAAENTEAFF. The chain has TRBV9 and TRBJ1-1; D gene ambiguous. V lost 6 bases, J lost 1 base, and 19 bases lay in between. The CDR3 length is 16 residues. The germline gives CDR1 SGDLS, CDR2 YYNGEE. The variable domain in full, with the rest retrieved from reference TRBV9 and TRBJ1-1, is DSGVTQTPKHLITATGQRVTLRCSPRSGDLSVYWYQQSLDQGLQFLIQYYNGEERAKGNILERFSAQQFPDLHSELNLSSLELGDSALYFCASIRVQAAENTEAFFGQGTRLTVV.

The genes are TRBV9 and TRBJ1-1; TRBD1 matches at 10 bases. Germline V CDR1 and CDR2: SGDLS, YYNGEE. The CDR3 spans 15 residues. The V and J ends lost 0 bases and 5 bases, in that order; junction bases with no gene match: 4. CDR3 loop: CASSVGQGAGTEAFF. In nucleotides, the CDR3 is TGTGCCAGCAGCGTAGGACAGGGGGCAGGGACTGAAGCTTTCTTT.

The chain joins TRBV5-6 to TRBJ1-2; 7 positions match TRBD1. This CDR3 spans 13 amino acids. CDR1 and CDR2 (germline): SGHDT, YYEEEE. Trimming took 4 bases from V and 7 from J; bases not matched to a gene: 7. The DNA of the CDR3 is TGTGCCAGCAGCCTTGGGACAGAATCTGGCTACACCTTC. The encoded protein is CASSLGTESGYTF.

This chain's CDR3 is CASSSMNRQGNYGYTF. The CDR3 DNA is TGTGCCAGCAGTTCCATGAACCGACAGGGGAACTATGGCTACACCTTC. This chain joins TRBV6-5 and TRBJ1-2; TRBD1 matches at 8 bases. The trim removed 4 bases at V and 2 bases at J, leaving 9 bases unmatched. The CDR3 has 16 amino acids. Germline V gene sequence: CDR1 MNHEY, CDR2 SVGAGI.